Below are 25 T cell receptor beta chains sequenced from a single sample in a study of blood T cell repertoires in COVID-19. The method was immunoSEQ multiplex PCR; TCRdb's version includes in-frame clones alone and lacks a portion of them. The sample lists around 180,000 clones; 84% were seen once. The specimen sequenced was peripheral blood. Source of these receptors: a human donor in a cohort sampled during active COVID-19.

The genes are TRBV4-1 and TRBJ2-7; 8 nucleotides align to TRBD1. The CDR3 is made up of 16 amino acids. Germline V gene data show CDR1 as MGHRA and CDR2 as YSYEKL. V dropped 3 bases and J dropped 4; count of bases not matched to a gene: 11. This chain's CDR3 is CASSQPGTGLLYEQYF. The CDR3 coding sequence is TGCGCCAGCAGCCAGCCCGGGACAGGTCTACTTTACGAGCAGTACTTC.

The genes are TRBV11-3 and TRBJ2-1; 7 bases match TRBD1. J lost 6 bases, V lost 4 bases, and 3 bases had no gene match. Germline CDR1 SGHNT, CDR2 YENEEA. The CDR3 has 13 residues. CDR3 nucleotides: TGTGCCAGCAGCTCGACAGGGATCAATGAGCAGTTCTTC. Its translation: CASSSTGINEQFF.

The gene calls are TRBV12-3 or TRBV12-4 and TRBJ2-7, with 10 positions matching TRBD1. The J segment lost 6 bases and the V segment lost 5 bases, leaving 4 bases of the junction unmatched. The CDR3 has 13 amino acids. The CDR3 region is CASSQRTGGEQYF. The DNA of the CDR3 is TGTGCCAGCAGTCAAAGGACAGGGGGCGAGCAGTACTTC.

The gene calls are TRBV2 and TRBJ1-5; possible D gene TRBD1, 5 bases. This CDR3 has 15 residues. Germline V gives CDR1 SNHLY, CDR2 FYNNEI. V was trimmed by 5 bases and J by 0 bases, leaving 11 bases between them. The CDR3 DNA follows: TGTGCCAGCAGTAGGACATTCGGTAGCAATCAGCCCCAGCATTTT. The encoded protein is CASSRTFGSNQPQHF.

The J gene is TRBJ2-7, the V gene TRBV5-4; D perhaps matches TRBD2 (6 bases). CDR3 length equals 13 residues. Germline V CDR1 and CDR2: SGHNT, YYREEE (reference sequence). V was shortened by 3 bases and J by 4 bases, with 11 bases between the two germline ends. In DNA, the CDR3 is TGTGCCAGCAGCTACGCGGGATCGTACGAGCAGTACTTC. Its protein product is CASSYAGSYEQYF.

This clone was found a few times. The chain recombines TRBV9 with TRBJ2-1; TRBD1 aligns across 11 bases. CDR3 length: 15 residues. Trimming cost V 3 bases and J 9 bases; bases outside gene matches: 8. The germline CDR1 and CDR2 sequences are SGDLS and YYNGEE. CDR3 loop: CASSARTGGFTEQFF. The DNA of the CDR3 is TGTGCCAGCAGCGCCCGGACAGGGGGCTTTACTGAGCAGTTCTTC.

The chain links TRBV28 to TRBJ1-2; D gene unclear. Germline V CDR1 and CDR2: MDHEN, SYDVKM. V lost 2 bases to trimming and J lost 2 bases, with 15 bases between them. This CDR3 has 16 amino acids. CDR3 residues: CASSLAVEGLNYGYTF. CDR3 DNA: TGTGCCAGCAGTTTAGCGGTGGAGGGCTTAAACTATGGCTACACCTTC.

The chain uses TRBV5-8 and TRBJ1-2; 8 bases fit TRBD1. CDR1 is SGHTS, CDR2 YDEGEE, per germline. The CDR3 has 13 residues. The V and J ends lost 9 bases and 5 bases, in that order; junction bases with no gene match: 9. CDR3 loop: CATRTGGLYGYTF. CDR3 in DNA: TGTGCCACCCGCACAGGGGGACTGTATGGCTACACCTTC.

This chain uses TRBV6-2 or TRBV6-3 with TRBJ1-1, with D perhaps TRBD1 (5 bases). CDR3 length: 16 residues. The ends were cut back, 6 bases at V and 0 bases at J, with 17 bases in the middle. CDR1 and CDR2 (germline): MNHEY, SVGEGT. CDR3 nucleotide sequence: TGTGCCAGCAGGCCTAACCCCTTGACAGTGAACACTGAAGCTTTCTTT. Protein product: CASRPNPLTVNTEAFF.

V is TRBV5-4 and J is TRBJ1-4, with D tentatively TRBD1 (5 bases). Germline loops: CDR1 SGHNT, CDR2 YYREEE (reference sequence). The V gene lost 0 bases and the J gene lost 4 bases, with 10 bases spanning the gap. There are 15 residues in the CDR3. In nucleotides, the CDR3 is TGTGCCAGCAGCTTGGATCGGGGGGATAATGAAAAACTGTTTTTT. Translating gives CASSLDRGDNEKLFF. The full variable domain, in which reference TRBV5-4 and TRBJ1-4 provide the parts outside the CDR3, is ETGVTQSPTHLIKTRGQQVTLRCSSQSGHNTVSWYQQALGQGPQFIFQYYREEENGRGNFPPRFSGLQFPNYSSELNVNALELDDSALYLCASSLDRGDNEKLFFGSGTQLSVL.

The chain uses TRBV19 and TRBJ1-5; D possibly corresponds to TRBD1 (5 bases). The CDR3 totals 18 residues. Germline CDR1 and CDR2: LNHDA and SQIVND (reference sequence). V lost 3 bases, J lost 0 bases, and 18 bases lay in between. The CDR3 bases are TGTGCCAGTAGTATTGGTCAGGGATTCTCGGATAGCAATCAGCCCCAGCATTTT. Amino acid sequence: CASSIGQGFSDSNQPQHF. The complete variable domain, with remaining parts taken from reference TRBV19 and TRBJ1-5, reads DGGITQSPKYLFRKEGQNVTLSCEQNLNHDAMYWYRQDPGQGLRLIYYSQIVNDFQKGDIAEGYSVSREKKESFPLTVTSAQKNPTAFYLCASSIGQGFSDSNQPQHFGDGTRLSIL.

This clone was found a few times. The rearrangement joins TRBV5-1 to TRBJ2-6; no definite D call. CDR1 is SGHRS and CDR2 is YFSETQ in the germline V gene. V lost 7 bases, J lost 0 bases, and 11 bases lay in between. This CDR3 comprises 15 residues. CDR3 residues: CASSYLSSGANVLTF. The DNA of the CDR3 is TGCGCCAGCTCCTACTTGAGCTCTGGGGCCAACGTCCTGACTTTC.

The J gene is TRBJ1-2, the V gene TRBV4-1; D unresolved. The V gene lost 4 bases and the J gene lost 8 bases, with 17 bases spanning the gap. The CDR3 runs 14 residues. CDR1 is MGHRA, CDR2 YSYEKL, per germline. In DNA form, the CDR3 reads TGCGCCAGCAGCCCCGAGGAGACGCCCCGAGGCTACACCTTC. This codes for CASSPEETPRGYTF.

This clone has just a few counts. The V call is TRBV3-1 (or the pseudogene TRBV3-2), the J call TRBJ2-7, with D tentatively TRBD1 (5 bases). Looked up from germline, CDR1 is LGHDT and CDR2 is YNNKEL (reference sequence). This CDR3 is 12 amino acids long. With 9 bases removed from V and 3 bases from J, the gap between germline ends came to 12 bases. The CDR3 bases are TGTGCCAGTGGACAAAGCGTCTACGAGCAGTACTTC. This codes for CASGQSVYEQYF.

This clone showed up just once. The chain couples TRBV5-1 to TRBJ2-7, with unresolved D. Trimming took off 0 bases at V and 4 bases at J, with 11 bases between the two ends. The CDR3 consists of 14 residues. Germline loops: CDR1 SGHRS, CDR2 YFSETQ. The DNA of the CDR3 is TGCGCCAGCAGCTTGGACGGTGCATCGTACGAGCAGTACTTC. It translates to CASSLDGASYEQYF.

In this sample, this clone turned up once. The rearrangement uses TRBV4-1 and TRBJ2-7; 7 positions agree with TRBD1. Germline trimming cut 4 bases from V and 0 bases from J; bases unmatched to any gene: 9. Germline V lookup: CDR1 MGHRA, CDR2 YSYEKL. The CDR3 runs to 16 residues. Here the CDR3 reads CASSLTDRPSSYEQYF. CDR3 bases: TGCGCCAGCAGCCTCACGGACAGGCCTAGCTCCTACGAGCAGTACTTC.

The chain carries TRBV5-1 and TRBJ1-4; TRBD1 matches at 11 bases. Germline lookup yields CDR1 SGHRS and CDR2 YFSETQ. This CDR3 comprises 17 residues. V trimming: 3 bases; J trimming: 10 bases; junction bases outside the gene matches: 14. The DNA of the CDR3 is TGCGCCAGCAGCTCAACGGGACAGGGGGAAATAGGGGGAAAACTGTTTTTT. Protein product: CASSSTGQGEIGGKLFF.

This clone was observed a single time. V is TRBV7-7 and J is TRBJ1-2, with D possibly being TRBD1 (6 bases). The germline CDR1 and CDR2 sequences are SSHAT and FNYEAQ (reference sequence). The CDR3 length is 13 residues. CDR3 amino acids: CASRPPGTNGYTF. In nucleotides, the CDR3 is TGTGCTAGCCGCCCCCCCGGGACAAATGGCTACACCTTC.

This clone has more than one count but fewer than ten. J is TRBJ1-5 and V is TRBV27; 9 nucleotides line up with TRBD1. Germline-derived CDR1 and CDR2 are MNHEY and SMNVEV (reference sequence). V shed 4 bases and J 1 base; nucleotides not matched to a gene: 2. This CDR3 is built from 15 residues. Here the CDR3 DNA reads TGTGCCAGCAGTTGGGGACAGGGAAGCAATCAGCCCCAGCATTTT. It codes for CASSWGQGSNQPQHF.

A single count supports this clone. The chain carries TRBV3-1 (or the pseudogene TRBV3-2) and TRBJ1-1; 7 bases are a match to TRBD1. This CDR3 has 15 residues. Germline V CDR1 and CDR2: LGHDT, YNNKEL (reference sequence). The V segment lost 2 bases and the J segment 7 bases; nucleotides outside the gene matches: 10. The CDR3 loop reads CASSQPGQRLNEAFF. Here the CDR3 DNA reads TGTGCCAGCAGCCAACCGGGACAGCGCTTGAATGAAGCTTTCTTT.

This clone was seen a few times. The rearrangement links TRBV18 to TRBJ1-6; D perhaps matches TRBD1 (5 bases). Germline V gene data show CDR1 as KGHSH and CDR2 as LQKENI. This CDR3 has 14 residues. V gave up 1 base and J gave up 8 bases, with 9 bases separating them. The DNA for the CDR3 is TGTGCCAGCTCACCACGGGGCTCAGATTCACCCCTCCACTTT. Its protein is CASSPRGSDSPLHF.

The J gene is TRBJ2-1, the V gene TRBV11-1; 9 bases agree with TRBD1. Per germline, CDR1 SGHAT and CDR2 FQDESV (reference sequence). The J segment lost 4 bases and the V segment lost 3 bases, leaving 7 bases of the junction unmatched. The CDR3 consists of 16 residues. CDR3: CASSLEGTGFYNEQFF. The CDR3 nucleotides read TGTGCCAGCAGCTTGGAAGGGACAGGGTTTTACAATGAGCAGTTCTTC. Using reference TRBV11-1 and TRBJ2-1 for the parts outside the CDR3, the full variable domain is EAEVAQSPRYKITEKSQAVAFWCDPISGHATLYWYRQILGQGPELLVQFQDESVVDDSQLPKDRFSAERLKGVDSTLKIQPAELGDSAMYLCASSLEGTGFYNEQFFGPGTRLTVL.

The chain combines TRBV27 with TRBJ2-5; 8 bases are a match to TRBD2. The CDR3 covers 19 residues. CDR1 MNHEY and CDR2 SMNVEV come from the germline V gene (reference sequence). The trim removed 4 bases at V and 1 base at J, leaving 17 bases unmatched. The chain's CDR3 is CASSSTAEWAGGFQETQYF. The CDR3, as DNA: TGTGCCAGCAGTTCAACCGCCGAATGGGCGGGGGGCTTCCAAGAGACCCAGTACTTC.

The V call is TRBV12-3 or TRBV12-4, the J call TRBJ1-4; possibly TRBD1 for D (6 bases). The CDR3 has 13 amino acids. The V and J ends lost 3 bases and 7 bases respectively, with 9 bases between them. CDR3 loop: CASSFQGTEKLFF. CDR3 nucleotide sequence: TGTGCCAGCAGTTTCCAGGGGACTGAAAAACTGTTTTTT.

This clone was observed once. The rearrangement joins TRBV5-4 to TRBJ2-7; D possibly corresponds to TRBD1 (7 bases). From germline, CDR1 is SGHNT and CDR2 YYREEE (reference sequence). The CDR3 extends over 12 amino acids. V shed 4 bases and J shed 7 bases, with 12 bases lying between them. In nucleotides, the CDR3 is TGTGCCAGCAGCCCGGGGGACAGAGAGCAGTACTTC. Its protein product is CASSPGDREQYF.